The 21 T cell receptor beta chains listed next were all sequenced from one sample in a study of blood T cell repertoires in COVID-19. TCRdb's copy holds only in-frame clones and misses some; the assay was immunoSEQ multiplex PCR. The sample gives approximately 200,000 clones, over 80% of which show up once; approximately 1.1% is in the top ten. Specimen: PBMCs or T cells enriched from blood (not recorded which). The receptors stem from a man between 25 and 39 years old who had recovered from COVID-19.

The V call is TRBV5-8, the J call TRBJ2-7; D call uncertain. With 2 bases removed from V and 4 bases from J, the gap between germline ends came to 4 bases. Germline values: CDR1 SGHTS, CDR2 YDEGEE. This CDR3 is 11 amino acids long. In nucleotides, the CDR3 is TGTGCCAGCAGCTTCGAGTACGAGCAGTACTTC. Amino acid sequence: CASSFEYEQYF.

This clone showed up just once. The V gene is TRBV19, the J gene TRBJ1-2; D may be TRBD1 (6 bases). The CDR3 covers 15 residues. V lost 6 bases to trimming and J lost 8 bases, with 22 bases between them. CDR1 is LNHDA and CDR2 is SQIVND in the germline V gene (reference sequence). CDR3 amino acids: CASSHGPGAGDGYTF. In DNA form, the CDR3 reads TGTGCCAGTAGCCACGGCCCTGGGGCAGGGGACGGCTACACCTTC.

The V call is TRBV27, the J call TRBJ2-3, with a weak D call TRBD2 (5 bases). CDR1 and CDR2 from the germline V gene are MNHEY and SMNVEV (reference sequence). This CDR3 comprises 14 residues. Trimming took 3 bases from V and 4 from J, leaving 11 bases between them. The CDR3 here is CASSFGSEADTQYF. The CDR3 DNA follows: TGTGCCAGCAGTTTTGGTAGCGAGGCAGATACGCAGTATTTT.

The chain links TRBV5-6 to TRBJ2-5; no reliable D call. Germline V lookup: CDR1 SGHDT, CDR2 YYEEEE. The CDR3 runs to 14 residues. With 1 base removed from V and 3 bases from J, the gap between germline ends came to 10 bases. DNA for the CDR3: TGTGCCAGCAGCTTGTGGGCAACGGAAGAGACCCAGTACTTC. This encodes CASSLWATEETQYF.

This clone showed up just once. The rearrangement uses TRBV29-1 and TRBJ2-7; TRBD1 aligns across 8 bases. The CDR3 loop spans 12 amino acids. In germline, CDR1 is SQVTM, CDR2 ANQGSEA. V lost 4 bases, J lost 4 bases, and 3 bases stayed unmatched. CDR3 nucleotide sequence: TGCAGCGTTGCCGGGGACAGGTACGAGCAGTACTTC. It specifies CSVAGDRYEQYF.

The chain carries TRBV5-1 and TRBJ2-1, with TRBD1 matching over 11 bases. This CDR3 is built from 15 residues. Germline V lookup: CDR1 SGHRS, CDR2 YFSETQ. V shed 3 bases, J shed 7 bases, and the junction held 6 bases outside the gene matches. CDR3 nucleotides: TGCGCCAGCAGCTCCGGACAGGGGGCCCGGAATGAGCAGTTCTTC. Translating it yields CASSSGQGARNEQFF. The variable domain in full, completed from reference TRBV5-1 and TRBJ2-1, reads KAGVTQTPRYLIKTRGQQVTLSCSPISGHRSVSWYQQTPGQGLQFLFEYFSETQRNKGNFPGRFSGRQFSNSRSEMNVSTLELGDSALYLCASSSGQGARNEQFFGPGTRLTVL.

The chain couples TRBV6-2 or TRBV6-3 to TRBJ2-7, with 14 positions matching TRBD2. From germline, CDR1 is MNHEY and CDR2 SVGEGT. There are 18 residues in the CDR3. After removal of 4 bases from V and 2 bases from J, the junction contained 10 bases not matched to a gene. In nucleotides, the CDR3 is TGTGCCAGCAGTTCGCTAGCAGCGACTAGCGGGAGGGCCTACGAGCAGTACTTC. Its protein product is CASSSLAATSGRAYEQYF.

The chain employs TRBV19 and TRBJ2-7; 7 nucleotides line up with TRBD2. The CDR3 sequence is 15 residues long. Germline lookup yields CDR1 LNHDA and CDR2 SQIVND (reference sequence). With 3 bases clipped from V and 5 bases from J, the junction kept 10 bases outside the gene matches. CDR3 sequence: CASSISGGSAHEQYF. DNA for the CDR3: TGTGCCAGTAGTATTTCGGGCGGGAGTGCCCACGAGCAGTACTTC.

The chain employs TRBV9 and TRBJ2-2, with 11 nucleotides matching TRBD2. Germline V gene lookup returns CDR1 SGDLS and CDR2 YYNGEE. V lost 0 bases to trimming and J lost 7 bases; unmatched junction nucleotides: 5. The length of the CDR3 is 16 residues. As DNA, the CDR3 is TGTGCCAGCAGCGTAGCTGGGGGACTAGCGGTCGGGGAGCTGTTTTTT. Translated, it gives CASSVAGGLAVGELFF.

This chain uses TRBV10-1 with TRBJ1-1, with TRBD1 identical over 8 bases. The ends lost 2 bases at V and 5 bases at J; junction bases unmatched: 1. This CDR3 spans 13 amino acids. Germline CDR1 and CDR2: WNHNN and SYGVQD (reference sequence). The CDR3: CASSETGGTEAFF. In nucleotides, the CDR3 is TGCGCCAGCAGTGAGACAGGGGGGACTGAAGCTTTCTTT.

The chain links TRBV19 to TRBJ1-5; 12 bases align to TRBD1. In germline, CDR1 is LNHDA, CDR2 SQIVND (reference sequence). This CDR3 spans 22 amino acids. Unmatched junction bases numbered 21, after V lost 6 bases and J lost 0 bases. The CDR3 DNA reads TGTGCCAGTAGACGCGTCCACCTAATCTCGGGACAGGGGGCTTATAGCAATCAGCCCCAGCATTTT. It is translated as CASRRVHLISGQGAYSNQPQHF.

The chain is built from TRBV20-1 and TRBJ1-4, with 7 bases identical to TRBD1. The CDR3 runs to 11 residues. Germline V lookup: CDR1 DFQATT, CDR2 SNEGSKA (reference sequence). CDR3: CRTGVYEKLFF. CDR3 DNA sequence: TGCAGAACAGGGGTATATGAAAAACTGTTTTTT.

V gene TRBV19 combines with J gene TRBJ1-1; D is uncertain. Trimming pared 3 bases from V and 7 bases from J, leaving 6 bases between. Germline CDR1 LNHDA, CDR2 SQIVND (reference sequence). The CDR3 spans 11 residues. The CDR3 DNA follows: TGTGCCAGTAGTATGAGGGATGAAGCTTTCTTT. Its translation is CASSMRDEAFF.

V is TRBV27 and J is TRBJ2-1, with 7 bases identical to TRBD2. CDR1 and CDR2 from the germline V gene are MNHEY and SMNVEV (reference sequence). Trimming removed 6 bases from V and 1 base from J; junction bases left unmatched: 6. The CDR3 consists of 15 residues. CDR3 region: CASSPYSGSYNEQFF. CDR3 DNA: TGTGCCAGCAGCCCCTATAGCGGGTCCTACAATGAGCAGTTCTTC.

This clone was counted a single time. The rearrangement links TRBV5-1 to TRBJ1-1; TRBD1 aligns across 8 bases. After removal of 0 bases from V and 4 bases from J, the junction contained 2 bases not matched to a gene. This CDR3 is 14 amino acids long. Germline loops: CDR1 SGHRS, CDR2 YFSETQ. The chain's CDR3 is CASSLGTGSTEAFF. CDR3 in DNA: TGCGCCAGCAGCTTGGGGACAGGGAGCACTGAAGCTTTCTTT.

CDR3 loop: CASTLQGSVEKLFF. DNA for the CDR3: TGTGCCAGCACCCTACAGGGGTCCGTTGAAAAACTGTTTTTT. The V and J genes are TRBV3-1 (or the pseudogene TRBV3-2) and TRBJ1-4; 7 nucleotides agree with TRBD1. Germline assignment: CDR1 LGHDT and CDR2 YNNKEL (reference sequence). J gave up 7 bases and V 7 bases, and 9 bases lay outside the gene matches. CDR3 length: 14 amino acids.

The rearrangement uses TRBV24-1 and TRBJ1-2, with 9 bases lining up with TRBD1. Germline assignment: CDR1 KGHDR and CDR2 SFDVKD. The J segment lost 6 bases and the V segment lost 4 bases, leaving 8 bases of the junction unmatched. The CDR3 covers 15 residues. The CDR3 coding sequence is TGTGCCACCAGTGAAACAGGGGGCCACATCAATGGCTACACCTTC. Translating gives CATSETGGHINGYTF.

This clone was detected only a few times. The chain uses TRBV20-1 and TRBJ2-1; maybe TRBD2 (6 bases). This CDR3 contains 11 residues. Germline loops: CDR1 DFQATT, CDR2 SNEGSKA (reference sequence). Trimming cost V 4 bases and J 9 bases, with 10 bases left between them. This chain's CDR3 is CSAKKRAEQFF. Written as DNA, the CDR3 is TGCAGTGCTAAAAAGCGGGCTGAGCAGTTCTTC.

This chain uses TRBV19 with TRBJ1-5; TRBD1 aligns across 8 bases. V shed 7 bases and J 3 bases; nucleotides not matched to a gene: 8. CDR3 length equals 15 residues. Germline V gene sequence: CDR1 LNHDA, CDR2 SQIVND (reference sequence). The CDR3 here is CASTEVDRDNQPQHF. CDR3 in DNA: TGTGCCAGTACCGAGGTGGACAGGGACAATCAGCCCCAGCATTTT.

The DNA of the CDR3 is TGTGCCAGCAGCCAAGTCCCTTTGCTAGCGAAGGGAGATACGCAGTATTTT. Translation: CASSQVPLLAKGDTQYF. The chain links TRBV4-2 to TRBJ2-3; D might be TRBD2 (6 bases). Germline CDR1 is LGHNA and CDR2 is YNFKEQ. This CDR3 is built from 17 residues. Trimming shortened V by 1 base and J by 5 bases, and 19 bases separated the two germline ends.

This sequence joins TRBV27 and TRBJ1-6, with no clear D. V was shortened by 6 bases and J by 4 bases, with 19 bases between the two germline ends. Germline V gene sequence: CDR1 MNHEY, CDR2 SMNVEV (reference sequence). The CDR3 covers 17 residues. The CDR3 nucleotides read TGTGCCAGCAGCTCTAAACCCCCAAAGCTTTATAATTCACCCCTCCACTTT. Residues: CASSSKPPKLYNSPLHF.